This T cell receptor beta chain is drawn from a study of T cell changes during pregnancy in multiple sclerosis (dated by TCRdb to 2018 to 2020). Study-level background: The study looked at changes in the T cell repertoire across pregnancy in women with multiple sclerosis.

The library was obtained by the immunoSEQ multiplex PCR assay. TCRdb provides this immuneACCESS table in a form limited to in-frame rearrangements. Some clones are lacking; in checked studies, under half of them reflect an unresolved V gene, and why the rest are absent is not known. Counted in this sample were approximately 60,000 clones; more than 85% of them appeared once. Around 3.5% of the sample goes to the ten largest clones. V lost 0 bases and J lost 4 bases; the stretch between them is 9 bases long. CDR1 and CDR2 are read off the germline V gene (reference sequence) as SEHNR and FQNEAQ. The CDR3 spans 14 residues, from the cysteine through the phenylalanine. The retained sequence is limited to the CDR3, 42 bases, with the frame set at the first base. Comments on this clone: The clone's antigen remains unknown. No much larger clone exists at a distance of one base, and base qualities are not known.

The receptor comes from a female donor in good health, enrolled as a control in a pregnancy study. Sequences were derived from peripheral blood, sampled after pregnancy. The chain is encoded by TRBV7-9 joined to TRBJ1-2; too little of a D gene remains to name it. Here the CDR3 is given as CASSLAFSPYGYTF. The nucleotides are TGTGCCAGCAGCTTAGCTTTCTCTCCCTATGGCTACACCTTC.